These T cell receptor beta chains were read from a single sample in a study of blood T cell repertoires in COVID-19. Clones were sequenced by immunoSEQ multiplex PCR, and TCRdb holds only the in-frame ones, with some missing. Of 150,000 to 200,000 clones listed, roughly 90% are singletons. The sequencing sample was made of peripheral blood. Receptors were obtained from a man aged 30 to 45 with COVID-19, enrolled during active disease. CDR3s include the opening cysteine and the closing phenylalanine or tryptophan. D genes are given only for firm matches. Size tells how often a clone was seen (once, few, many) or the class of an expanded clone, and some rows leave it out.

j_call clone_size v_call d_call cdr3_nt cdr3_aa
TRBJ1-6 - TRBV7-9 - TGTGCCAGCAGCTCGGGCGGGGGGCGGAATTCACCCCTCCACTTT CASSSGGGRNSPLHF
TRBJ1-1 - TRBV11-1 TRBD1 TGTGCCAGCAGCATAACAGGGGAAACTGAAGCTTTCTTT CASSITGETEAFF
TRBJ1-4 - TRBV30 - TGTGCCTGGAGTGCCTCGGGGGAAAAACTGTTTTTT CAWSASGEKLFF
TRBJ1-1 - TRBV9 TRBD1 TGTGCCAGCAGCGCACACCCCATTGCGACTGACAGGGCGTACGCTGTGGACACTGAAGCTTTCTTT CASSAHPIATDRAYAVDTEAFF
TRBJ2-7 - TRBV30 - TGTGCCTTCACGAGGGGGGGCTACGAGCAGTACTTC CAFTRGGYEQYF
TRBJ1-2 - TRBV7-9 TRBD1 TGTGCCAGCAGCTCCCAGGGCAGGGGGCCTGAGGACTATGGCTACACCTTC CASSSQGRGPEDYGYTF
TRBJ2-7 - TRBV5-5 TRBD1 TGTGCCAGCAGCGCCGGACAGGGGGTAGGCGAGCAGTACTTC CASSAGQGVGEQYF
TRBJ1-2 - TRBV24-1 - TGTGCCACCAGTGATTCGCGGACTGCCCACAACAGTGGCTACACCTTC CATSDSRTAHNSGYTF
TRBJ1-2 once TRBV28 - TGTGCCAGCAGTTTACTCCGGTCTAACTATGGCTACACCTTC CASSLLRSNYGYTF
TRBJ1-2 - TRBV6-5 - TGTGCCACTGCCGAACTTCGGGACATATATGGCTACACCTTC CATAELRDIYGYTF
TRBJ1-5 - TRBV2 - TGTGCCAGCAGTGAAAGGCCAAGCGACTCGGATCAGCCCCAGCATTTT CASSERPSDSDQPQHF
TRBJ2-7 - TRBV6-6 TRBD1 TGTGCCAGCAGCCCGGACAGGTACGAGCAGTACTTC CASSPDRYEQYF
TRBJ2-7 - TRBV9 TRBD1 TGTGCCAGCAGCGGGGACAGGGGACGGCAGTACTTC CASSGDRGRQYF
TRBJ2-1 once TRBV7-3 TRBD1 TGTGCCAGCAGCTCGGACAGGGGCGATGAGCAGTTCTTC CASSSDRGDEQFF
TRBJ2-5 - TRBV25-1 TRBD2 TGTGCCAGCAGTGGGGGACTAGCGAGGGAGACCCAGTACTTC CASSGGLARETQYF
TRBJ1-6 - TRBV7-3 TRBD1 TGTGCCAGCAGCTACCGGGACAGCAGGAACTCCTATAATTCACCCCTCCACTTT CASSYRDSRNSYNSPLHF
TRBJ1-1 - TRBV11-2 TRBD1 TGTGCCAGCAGCTTAGCTCGGGGGTGGGGACAGTTGAACACTGAAGCTTTCTTT CASSLARGWGQLNTEAFF
TRBJ2-7 - TRBV6-5 TRBD2 TGTGCCAGCAGTTACAGGGAGGGACGCTCCTACGAGCAGTACTTC CASSYREGRSYEQYF
TRBJ2-5 - TRBV4-1 TRBD2 TGCGCCAGCAGCCAAGGCGGGATTAGCGGGGGCGGTGGGAAGGAGACCCAGTACTTC CASSQGGISGGGGKETQYF
TRBJ2-5 - TRBV7-9 - TGTGCCAGCAGCCCCGGAGGGGACCCCCTGGAGACCCAGTACTTC CASSPGGDPLETQYF
TRBJ2-7 once TRBV27 - TGTGCCAGCAGTTTATCGTCCGGGACACTCACCTACGAGCAGTACTTC CASSLSSGTLTYEQYF
TRBJ2-1 - TRBV28 TRBD2 TGTGCCAGCAGTAGTAGCGGGAGCTCCTACAATGAGCAGTTCTTC CASSSSGSSYNEQFF
TRBJ2-1 - TRBV6-5 - TGTGCCAGCAGTTACGGGCAGGGCTCCTACAATGAGCAGTTCTTC CASSYGQGSYNEQFF
TRBJ2-2 once TRBV27 - TGTGCCAGCAGTTTACACACCACCGGGGAGCTGTTTTTT CASSLHTTGELFF
TRBJ2-7 - TRBV19 TRBD1 TGTGCCAGTAGTATATCCGGGACAGGGAATAACGAGCAGTACTTC CASSISGTGNNEQYF